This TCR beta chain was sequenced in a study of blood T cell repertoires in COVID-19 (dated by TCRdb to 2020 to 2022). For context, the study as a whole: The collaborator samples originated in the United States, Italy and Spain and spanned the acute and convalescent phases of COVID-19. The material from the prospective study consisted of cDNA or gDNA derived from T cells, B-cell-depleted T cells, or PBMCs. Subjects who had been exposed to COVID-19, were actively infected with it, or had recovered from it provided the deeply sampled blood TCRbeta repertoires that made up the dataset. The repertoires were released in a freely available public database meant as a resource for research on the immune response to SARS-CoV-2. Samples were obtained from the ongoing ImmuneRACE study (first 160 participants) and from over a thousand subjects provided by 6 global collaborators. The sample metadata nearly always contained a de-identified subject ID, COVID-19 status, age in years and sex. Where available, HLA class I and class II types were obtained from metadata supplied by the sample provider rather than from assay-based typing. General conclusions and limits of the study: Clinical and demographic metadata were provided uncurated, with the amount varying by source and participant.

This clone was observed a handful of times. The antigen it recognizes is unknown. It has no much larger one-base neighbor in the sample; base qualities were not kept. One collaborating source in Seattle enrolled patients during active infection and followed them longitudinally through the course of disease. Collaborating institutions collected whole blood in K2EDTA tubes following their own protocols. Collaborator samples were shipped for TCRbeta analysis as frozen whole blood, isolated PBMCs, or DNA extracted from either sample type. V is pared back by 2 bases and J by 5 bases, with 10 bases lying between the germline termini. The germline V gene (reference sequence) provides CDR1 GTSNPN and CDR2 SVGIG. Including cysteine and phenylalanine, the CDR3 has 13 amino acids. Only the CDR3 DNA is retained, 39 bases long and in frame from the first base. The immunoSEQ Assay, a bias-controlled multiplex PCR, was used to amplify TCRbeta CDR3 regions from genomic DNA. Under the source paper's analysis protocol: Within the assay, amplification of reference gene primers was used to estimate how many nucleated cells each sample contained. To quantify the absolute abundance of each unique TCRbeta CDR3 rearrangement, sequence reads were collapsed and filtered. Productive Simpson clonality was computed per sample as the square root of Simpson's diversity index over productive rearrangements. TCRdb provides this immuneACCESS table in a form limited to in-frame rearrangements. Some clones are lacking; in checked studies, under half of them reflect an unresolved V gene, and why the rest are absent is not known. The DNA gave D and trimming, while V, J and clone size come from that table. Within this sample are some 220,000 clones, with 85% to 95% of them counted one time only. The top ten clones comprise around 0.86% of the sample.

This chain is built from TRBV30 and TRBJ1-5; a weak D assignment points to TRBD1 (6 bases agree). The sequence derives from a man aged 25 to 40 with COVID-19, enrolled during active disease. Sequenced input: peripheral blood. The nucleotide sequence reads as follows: TGTGCCTGGAGTAACAGGGCCCATCAGCCCCAGCATTTT. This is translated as CAWSNRAHQPQHF.